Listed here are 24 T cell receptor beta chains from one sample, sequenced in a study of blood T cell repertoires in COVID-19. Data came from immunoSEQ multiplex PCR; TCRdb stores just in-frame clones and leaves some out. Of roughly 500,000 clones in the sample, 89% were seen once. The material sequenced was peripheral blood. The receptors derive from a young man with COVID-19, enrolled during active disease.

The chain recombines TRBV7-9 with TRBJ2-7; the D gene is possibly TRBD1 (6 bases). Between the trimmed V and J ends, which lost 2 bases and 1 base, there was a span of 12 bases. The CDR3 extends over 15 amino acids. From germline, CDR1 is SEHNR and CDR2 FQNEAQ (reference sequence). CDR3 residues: CASSLLGAGSYEQYF. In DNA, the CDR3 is TGTGCCAGCAGCTTATTGGGGGCTGGTTCCTACGAGCAGTACTTC.

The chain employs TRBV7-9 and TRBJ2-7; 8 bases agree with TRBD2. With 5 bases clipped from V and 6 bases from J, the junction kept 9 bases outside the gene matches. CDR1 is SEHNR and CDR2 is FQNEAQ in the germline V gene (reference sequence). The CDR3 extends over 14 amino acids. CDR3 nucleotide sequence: TGTGCCAGCAGCCGGACTAGCATTTCTTCCGAGCAGTACTTC. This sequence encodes CASSRTSISSEQYF.

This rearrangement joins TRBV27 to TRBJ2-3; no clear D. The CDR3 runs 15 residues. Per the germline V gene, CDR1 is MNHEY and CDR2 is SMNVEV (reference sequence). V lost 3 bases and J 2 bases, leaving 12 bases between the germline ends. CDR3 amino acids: CASSFNEENTDTQYF. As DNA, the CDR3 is TGTGCCAGCAGTTTTAACGAGGAAAACACAGATACGCAGTATTTT.

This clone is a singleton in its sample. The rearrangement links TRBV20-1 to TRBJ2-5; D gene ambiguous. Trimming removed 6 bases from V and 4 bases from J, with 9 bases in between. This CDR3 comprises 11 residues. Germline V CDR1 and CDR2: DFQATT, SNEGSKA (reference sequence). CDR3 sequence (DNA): TGCAGTGCGAGGATGGGAGAGACCCAGTACTTC. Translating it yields CSARMGETQYF.

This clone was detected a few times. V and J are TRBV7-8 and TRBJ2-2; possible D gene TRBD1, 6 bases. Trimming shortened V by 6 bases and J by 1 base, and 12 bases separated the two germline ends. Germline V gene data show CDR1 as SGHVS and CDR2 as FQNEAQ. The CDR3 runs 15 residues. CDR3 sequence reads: CASSILTGNTGELFF. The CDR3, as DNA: TGTGCCAGCAGTATACTGACAGGGAACACCGGGGAGCTGTTTTTT. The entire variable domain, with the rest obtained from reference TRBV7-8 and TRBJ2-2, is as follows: GAGVSQSPRYKVAKRGQDVALRCDPISGHVSLFWYQQALGQGPEFLTYFQNEAQLDKSGLPSDRFFAERPEGSVSTLKIQRTQQEDSAVYLCASSILTGNTGELFFGEGSRLTVL.

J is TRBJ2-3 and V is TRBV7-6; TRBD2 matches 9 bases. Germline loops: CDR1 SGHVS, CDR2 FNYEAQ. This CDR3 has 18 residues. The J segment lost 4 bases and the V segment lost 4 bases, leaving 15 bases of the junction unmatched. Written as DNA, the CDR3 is TGTGCCAGCAGCTACCCATTGAGGCGGGGGGGCAGGTCAGATACGCAGTATTTT. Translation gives CASSYPLRRGGRSDTQYF. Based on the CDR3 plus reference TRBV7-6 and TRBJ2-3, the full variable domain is GAGVSQSPRYKVTKRGQDVALRCDPISGHVSLYWYRQALGQGPEFLTYFNYEAQQDKSGLPNDRFSAERPEGSISTLTIQRTEQRDSAMYRCASSYPLRRGGRSDTQYFGPGTRLTVL.

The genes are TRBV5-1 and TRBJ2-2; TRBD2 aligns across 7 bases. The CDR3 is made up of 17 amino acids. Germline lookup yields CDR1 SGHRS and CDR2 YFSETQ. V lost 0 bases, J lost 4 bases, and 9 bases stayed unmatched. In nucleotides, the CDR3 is TGCGCCAGCAGCTTGGTGCGGGGGATGCGGCCCACCGGGGAGCTGTTTTTT. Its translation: CASSLVRGMRPTGELFF.

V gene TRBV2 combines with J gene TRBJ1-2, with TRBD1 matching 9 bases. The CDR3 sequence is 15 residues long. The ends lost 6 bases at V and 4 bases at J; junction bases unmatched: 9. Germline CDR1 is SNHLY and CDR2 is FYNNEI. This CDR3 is CASREWTGAGYGYTF. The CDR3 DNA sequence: TGTGCCAGCAGGGAATGGACAGGGGCGGGCTATGGCTACACCTTC.

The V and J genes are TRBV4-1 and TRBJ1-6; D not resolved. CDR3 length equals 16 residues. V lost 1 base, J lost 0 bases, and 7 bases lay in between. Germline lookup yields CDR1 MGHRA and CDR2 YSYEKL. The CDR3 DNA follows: TGCGCCAGCAGCCAAGGTCTAAGCTCCTATAATTCACCCCTCCACTTT. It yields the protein CASSQGLSSYNSPLHF.

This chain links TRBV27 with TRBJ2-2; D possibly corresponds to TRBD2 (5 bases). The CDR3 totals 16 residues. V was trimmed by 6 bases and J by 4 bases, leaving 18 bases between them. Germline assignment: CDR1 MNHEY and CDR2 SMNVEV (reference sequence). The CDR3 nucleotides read TGTGCCAGCAGCTTTGCCGCCGGGGTAATCACCGGGGAGCTGTTTTTT. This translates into CASSFAAGVITGELFF.

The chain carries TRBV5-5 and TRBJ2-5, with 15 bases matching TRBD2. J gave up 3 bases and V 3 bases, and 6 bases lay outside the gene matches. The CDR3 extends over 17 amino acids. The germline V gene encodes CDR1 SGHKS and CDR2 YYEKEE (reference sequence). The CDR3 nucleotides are TGTGCCAGCAGCTATGGGACTAGCGGGAGGTGGGAAGAGACCCAGTACTTC. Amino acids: CASSYGTSGRWEETQYF. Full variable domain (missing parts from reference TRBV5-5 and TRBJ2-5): DAGVTQSPTHLIKTRGQQVTLRCSPISGHKSVSWYQQVLGQGPQFIFQYYEKEERGRGNFPDRFSARQFPNYSSELNVNALLLGDSALYLCASSYGTSGRWEETQYFGPGTRLLVL.

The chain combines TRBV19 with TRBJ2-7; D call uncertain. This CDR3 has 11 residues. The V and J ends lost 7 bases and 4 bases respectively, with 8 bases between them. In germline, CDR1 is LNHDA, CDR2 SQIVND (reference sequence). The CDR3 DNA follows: TGTGCCAGTATCAAGCGATACGAGCAGTACTTC. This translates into CASIKRYEQYF.

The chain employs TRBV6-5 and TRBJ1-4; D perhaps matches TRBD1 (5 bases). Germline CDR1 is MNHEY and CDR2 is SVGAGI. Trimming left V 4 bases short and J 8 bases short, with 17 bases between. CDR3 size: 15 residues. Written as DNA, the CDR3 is TGTGCCAGCAGTTTATCATACGGGGGTAGGGAAAAACTGTTTTTT. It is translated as CASSLSYGGREKLFF.

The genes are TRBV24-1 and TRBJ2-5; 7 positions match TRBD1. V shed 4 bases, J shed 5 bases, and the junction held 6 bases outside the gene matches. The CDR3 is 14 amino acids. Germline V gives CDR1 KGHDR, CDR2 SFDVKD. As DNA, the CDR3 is TGTGCCACCAGTGACCGACAGGGTTCCGAGACCCAGTACTTC. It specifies CATSDRQGSETQYF.

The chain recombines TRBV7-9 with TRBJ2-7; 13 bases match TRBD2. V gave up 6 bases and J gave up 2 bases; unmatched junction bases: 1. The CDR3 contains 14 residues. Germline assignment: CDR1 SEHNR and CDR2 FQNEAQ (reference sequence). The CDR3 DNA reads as TGTGCCAGCAGTGGACTAGCGGGGGCCTACGAGCAGTACTTC. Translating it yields CASSGLAGAYEQYF. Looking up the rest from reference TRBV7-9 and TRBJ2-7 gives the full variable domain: DTGVSQNPRHKITKRGQNVTFRCDPISEHNRLYWYRQTLGQGPEFLTYFQNEAQLEKSRLLSDRFSAERPKGSFSTLEIQRTEQGDSAMYLCASSGLAGAYEQYFGPGTRLTVT.

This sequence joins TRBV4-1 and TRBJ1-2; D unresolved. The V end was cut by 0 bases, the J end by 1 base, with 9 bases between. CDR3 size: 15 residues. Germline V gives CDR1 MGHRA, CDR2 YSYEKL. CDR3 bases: TGCGCCAGCAGCCAAGATCTGGCAGTTAACTATGGCTACACCTTC. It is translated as CASSQDLAVNYGYTF.

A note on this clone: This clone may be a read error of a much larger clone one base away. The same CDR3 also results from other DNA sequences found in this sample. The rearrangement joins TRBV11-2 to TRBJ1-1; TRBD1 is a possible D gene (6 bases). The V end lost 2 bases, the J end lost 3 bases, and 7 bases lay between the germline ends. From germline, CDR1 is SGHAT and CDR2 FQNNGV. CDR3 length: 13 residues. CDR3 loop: CASSLQGYTEAFF. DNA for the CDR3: TGTGCCAGCAGCTTACAGGGGTACACTGAAGCTTTCTTT.

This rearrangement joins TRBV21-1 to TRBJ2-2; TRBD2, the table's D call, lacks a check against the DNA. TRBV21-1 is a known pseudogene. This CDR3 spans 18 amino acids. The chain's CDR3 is CASSSDSHDPANTGELFF. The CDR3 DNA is TGTGCCAGCAGCTCCGACTCACACGACCCCGCGAACACCGGGGAGCTGTTTTTT.

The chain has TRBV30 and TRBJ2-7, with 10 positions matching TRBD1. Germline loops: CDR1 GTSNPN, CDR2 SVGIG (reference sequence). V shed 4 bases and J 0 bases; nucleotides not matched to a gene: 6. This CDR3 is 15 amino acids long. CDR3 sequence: CAWIGWDRGSYEQYF. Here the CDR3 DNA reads TGTGCCTGGATAGGCTGGGACAGGGGCTCCTACGAGCAGTACTTC.

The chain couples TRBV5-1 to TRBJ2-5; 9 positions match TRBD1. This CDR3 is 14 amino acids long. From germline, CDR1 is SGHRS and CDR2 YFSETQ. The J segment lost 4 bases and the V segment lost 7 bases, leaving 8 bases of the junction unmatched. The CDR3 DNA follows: TGCGCCAGCGCGAGACAGGGGGAAGGAGAGACCCAGTACTTC. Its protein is CASARQGEGETQYF.

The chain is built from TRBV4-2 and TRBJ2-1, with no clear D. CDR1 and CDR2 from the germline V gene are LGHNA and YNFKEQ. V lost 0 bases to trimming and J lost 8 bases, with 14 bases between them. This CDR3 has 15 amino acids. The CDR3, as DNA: TGTGCCAGCAGCCAAGATTTGGCTAGGCTGTATGAGCAGTTCTTC. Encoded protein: CASSQDLARLYEQFF.

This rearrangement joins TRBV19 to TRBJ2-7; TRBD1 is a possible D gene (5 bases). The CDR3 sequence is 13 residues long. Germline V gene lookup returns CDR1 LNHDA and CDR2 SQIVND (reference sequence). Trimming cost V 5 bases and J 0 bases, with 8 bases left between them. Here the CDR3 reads CASSLDISYEQYF. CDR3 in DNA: TGTGCCAGTAGTTTGGACATCTCCTACGAGCAGTACTTC.

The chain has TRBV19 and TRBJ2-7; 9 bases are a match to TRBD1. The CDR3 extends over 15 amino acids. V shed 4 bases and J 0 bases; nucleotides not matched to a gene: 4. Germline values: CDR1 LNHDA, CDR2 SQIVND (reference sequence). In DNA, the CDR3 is TGTGCCAGTAGTACCGGACAGGGGAGCTCCTACGAGCAGTACTTC. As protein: CASSTGQGSSYEQYF.

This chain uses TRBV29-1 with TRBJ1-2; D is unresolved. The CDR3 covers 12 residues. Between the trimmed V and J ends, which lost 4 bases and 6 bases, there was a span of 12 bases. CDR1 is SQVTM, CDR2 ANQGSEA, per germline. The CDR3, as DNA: TGCAGCGTTGTATCGGGAGAAGATGGCTACACCTTC. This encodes CSVVSGEDGYTF.